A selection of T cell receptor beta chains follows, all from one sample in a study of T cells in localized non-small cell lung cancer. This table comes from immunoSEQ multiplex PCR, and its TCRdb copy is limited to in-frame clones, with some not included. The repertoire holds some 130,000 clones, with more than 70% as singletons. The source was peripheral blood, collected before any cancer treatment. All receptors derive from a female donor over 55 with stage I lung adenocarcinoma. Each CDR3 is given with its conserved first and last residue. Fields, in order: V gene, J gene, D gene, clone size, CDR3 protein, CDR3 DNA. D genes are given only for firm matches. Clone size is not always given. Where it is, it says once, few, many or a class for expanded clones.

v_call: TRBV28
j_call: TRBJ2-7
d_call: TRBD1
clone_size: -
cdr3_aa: CASNTPVRDRYEQYF
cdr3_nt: TGTGCCAGCAACACCCCGGTCCGGGACAGGTACGAGCAGTACTTC

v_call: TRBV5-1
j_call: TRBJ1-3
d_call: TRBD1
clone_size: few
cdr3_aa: CASSLWFGRGTGNTIYF
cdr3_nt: TGCGCCAGCAGCTTGTGGTTCGGCAGGGGGACTGGAAACACCATATATTTT

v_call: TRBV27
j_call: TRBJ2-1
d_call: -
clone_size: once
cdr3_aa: CASSPHVGNSYNEQFF
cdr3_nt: TGTGCCAGCAGCCCTCATGTGGGGAACTCCTACAATGAGCAGTTCTTC

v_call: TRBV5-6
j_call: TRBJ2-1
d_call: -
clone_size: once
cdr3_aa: CASSLGSTYNEQFF
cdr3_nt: TGTGCCAGCAGCTTGGGAAGCACCTACAATGAGCAGTTCTTC

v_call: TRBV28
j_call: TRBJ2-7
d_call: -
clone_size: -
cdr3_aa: CASSGGTQRSSYEQYF
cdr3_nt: TGTGCCAGCAGTGGTGGTACTCAGCGAAGCTCCTACGAGCAGTACTTC

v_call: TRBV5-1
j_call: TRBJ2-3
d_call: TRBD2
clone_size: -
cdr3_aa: CASSLGLAGVPTDTQYF
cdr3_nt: TGCGCCAGCAGCTTAGGACTAGCGGGAGTTCCCACAGATACGCAGTATTTT

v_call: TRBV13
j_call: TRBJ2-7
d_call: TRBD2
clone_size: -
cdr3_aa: CASSPGLAEWEQYF
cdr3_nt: TGTGCCAGCAGCCCAGGACTAGCCGAGTGGGAGCAGTACTTC

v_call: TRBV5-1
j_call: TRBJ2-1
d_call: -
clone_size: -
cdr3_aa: CASRMGPQEQFF
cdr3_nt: TGCGCCAGCAGGATGGGCCCCCAGGAGCAGTTCTTC

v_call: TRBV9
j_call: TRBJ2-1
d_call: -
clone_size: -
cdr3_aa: CASSDPGLSSYNEQFF
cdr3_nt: TGTGCCAGCAGCGATCCGGGACTGAGCTCCTACAATGAGCAGTTCTTC

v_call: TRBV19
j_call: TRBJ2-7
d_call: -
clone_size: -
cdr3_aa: CASSIGGDGYEQYF
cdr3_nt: TGTGCCAGTAGTATAGGTGGTGACGGTTACGAGCAGTACTTC

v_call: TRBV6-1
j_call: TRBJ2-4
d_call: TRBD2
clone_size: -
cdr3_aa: CASSRAGVPLEVQYF
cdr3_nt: TGTGCCAGCAGTCGGGCGGGAGTCCCACTCGAGGTTCAGTACTTC

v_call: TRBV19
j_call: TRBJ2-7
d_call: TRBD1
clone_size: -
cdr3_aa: CASSIRDSYEQYF
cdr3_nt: TGTGCCAGTAGTATAAGGGACAGCTACGAGCAGTACTTC

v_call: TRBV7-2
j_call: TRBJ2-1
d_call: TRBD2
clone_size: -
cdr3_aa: CASSLRGLAASYNEQFF
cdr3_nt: TGTGCCAGCAGCTTAAGAGGGCTAGCGGCTTCCTACAATGAGCAGTTCTTC

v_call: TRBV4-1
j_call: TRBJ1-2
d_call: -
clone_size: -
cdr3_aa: CASSPPDGFYGYTF
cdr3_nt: TGCGCCAGCAGCCCACCGGACGGATTCTATGGCTACACCTTC

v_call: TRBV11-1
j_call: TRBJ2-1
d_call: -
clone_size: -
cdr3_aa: CATTGRPTFSYNEQFF
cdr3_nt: TGTGCCACCACGGGCCGGCCGACCTTCTCCTACAATGAGCAGTTCTTC

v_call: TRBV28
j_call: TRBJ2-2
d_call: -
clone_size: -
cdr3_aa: CASSPGSANTGELFF
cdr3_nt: TGTGCCAGCAGTCCGGGTAGCGCGAACACCGGGGAGCTGTTTTTT

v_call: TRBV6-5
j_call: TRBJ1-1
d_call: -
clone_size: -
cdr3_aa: CASSYSDSNTEAFF
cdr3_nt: TGTGCCAGCAGTTACTCGGACAGTAACACTGAAGCTTTCTTT

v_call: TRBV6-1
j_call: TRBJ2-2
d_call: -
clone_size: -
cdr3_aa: CASSDKKGTLRAGELFF
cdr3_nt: TGTGCCAGCAGTGATAAGAAGGGAACCCTTCGAGCCGGGGAGCTGTTTTTT

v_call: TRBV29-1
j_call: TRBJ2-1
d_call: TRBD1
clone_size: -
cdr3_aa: CSASAGGSSYNEQFF
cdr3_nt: TGCAGCGCATCTGCAGGGGGCTCCTCCTACAATGAGCAGTTCTTC

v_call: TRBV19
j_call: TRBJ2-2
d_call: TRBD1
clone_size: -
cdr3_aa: CASSPPRQGHGELFF
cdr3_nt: TGTGCCAGTAGCCCCCCACGACAGGGTCACGGGGAGCTGTTTTTT

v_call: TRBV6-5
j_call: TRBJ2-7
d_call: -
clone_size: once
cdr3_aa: CASRRSYEQYF
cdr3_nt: TGTGCCAGCAGACGCAGCTACGAGCAGTACTTC

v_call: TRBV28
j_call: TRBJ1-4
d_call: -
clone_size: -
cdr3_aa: CAGGGSPEKLFF
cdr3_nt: TGTGCCGGAGGAGGCTCCCCAGAAAAACTGTTTTTT

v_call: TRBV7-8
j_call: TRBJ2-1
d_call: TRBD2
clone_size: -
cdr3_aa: CASRTSVGSEQFF
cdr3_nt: TGTGCCAGCCGTACTAGCGTAGGCAGTGAGCAGTTCTTC

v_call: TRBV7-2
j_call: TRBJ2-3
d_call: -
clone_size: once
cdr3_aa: CASSLIGGGGTDTQYF
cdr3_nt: TGTGCCAGCAGCTTGATAGGGGGAGGAGGGACAGATACGCAGTATTTT

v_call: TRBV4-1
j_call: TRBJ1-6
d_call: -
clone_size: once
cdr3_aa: CASSQDQAANGAPLHF
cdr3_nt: TGCGCCAGCAGCCAAGACCAGGCGGCCAACGGGGCACCCCTCCACTTT

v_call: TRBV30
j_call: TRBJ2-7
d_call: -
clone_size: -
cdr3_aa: CAWSERVGVGSYEQYF
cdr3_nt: TGTGCCTGGAGTGAACGCGTGGGGGTCGGCTCCTACGAGCAGTACTTC

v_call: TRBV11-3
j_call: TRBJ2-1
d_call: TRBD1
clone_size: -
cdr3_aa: CASSLARGRRVSYNEQFF
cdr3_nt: TGTGCCAGCAGCTTAGCCAGGGGGCGGAGGGTCTCCTACAATGAGCAGTTCTTC

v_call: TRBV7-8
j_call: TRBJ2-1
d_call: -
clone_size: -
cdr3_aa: CASSLEDAGFSYNEQFF
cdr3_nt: TGTGCCAGCAGCTTAGAAGACGCGGGCTTCTCTTACAATGAGCAGTTCTTC

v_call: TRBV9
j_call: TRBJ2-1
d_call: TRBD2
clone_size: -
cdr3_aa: CASSVRAGGRGEQFF
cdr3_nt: TGTGCCAGCAGCGTTCGGGCGGGAGGAAGGGGGGAGCAGTTCTTC

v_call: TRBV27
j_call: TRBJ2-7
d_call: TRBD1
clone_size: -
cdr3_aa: CASTNWAGQGYEQYF
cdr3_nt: TGTGCCAGCACCAATTGGGCGGGACAGGGGTACGAGCAGTACTTC

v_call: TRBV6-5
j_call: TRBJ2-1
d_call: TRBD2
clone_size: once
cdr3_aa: CATSRGGNEQFF
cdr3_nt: TGTGCCACCTCCCGCGGGGGCAATGAGCAGTTCTTC

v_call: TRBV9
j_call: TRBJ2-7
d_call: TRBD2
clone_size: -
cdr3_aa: CASSVGTSGTYEQYF
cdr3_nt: TGTGCCAGCAGCGTGGGGACTAGCGGGACCTACGAGCAGTACTTC

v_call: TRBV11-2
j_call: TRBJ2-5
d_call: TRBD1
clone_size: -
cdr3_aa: CASSAGQGLETQYF
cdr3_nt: TGTGCCAGCAGCGCCGGACAGGGGCTGGAGACCCAGTACTTC

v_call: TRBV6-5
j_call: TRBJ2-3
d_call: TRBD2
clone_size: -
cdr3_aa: CASTDGGGTDTQYF
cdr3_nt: TGTGCCAGCACCGACGGGGGGGGCACAGATACGCAGTATTTT

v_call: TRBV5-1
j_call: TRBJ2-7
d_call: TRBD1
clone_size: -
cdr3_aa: CASSLRQGYPYEQYF
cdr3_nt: TGCGCCAGCAGCTTGAGACAGGGTTATCCCTACGAGCAGTACTTC

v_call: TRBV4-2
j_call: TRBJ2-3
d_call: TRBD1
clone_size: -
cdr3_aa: CASSPGTATDTQYF
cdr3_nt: TGTGCCAGCAGCCCCGGGACAGCCACAGATACGCAGTATTTT

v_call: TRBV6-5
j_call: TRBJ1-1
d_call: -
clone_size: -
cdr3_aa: CASSYASYTEAFF
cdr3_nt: TGTGCCAGCAGTTATGCCTCTTACACTGAAGCTTTCTTT

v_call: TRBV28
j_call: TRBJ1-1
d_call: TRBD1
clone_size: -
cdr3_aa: CASSTGVTEAFF
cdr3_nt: TGTGCCAGCAGCACAGGGGTCACTGAAGCTTTCTTT

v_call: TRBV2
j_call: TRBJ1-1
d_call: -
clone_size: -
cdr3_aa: CASSEALPAGVAEAFF
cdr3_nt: TGTGCCAGCAGTGAAGCGCTTCCGGCAGGGGTCGCTGAAGCTTTCTTT